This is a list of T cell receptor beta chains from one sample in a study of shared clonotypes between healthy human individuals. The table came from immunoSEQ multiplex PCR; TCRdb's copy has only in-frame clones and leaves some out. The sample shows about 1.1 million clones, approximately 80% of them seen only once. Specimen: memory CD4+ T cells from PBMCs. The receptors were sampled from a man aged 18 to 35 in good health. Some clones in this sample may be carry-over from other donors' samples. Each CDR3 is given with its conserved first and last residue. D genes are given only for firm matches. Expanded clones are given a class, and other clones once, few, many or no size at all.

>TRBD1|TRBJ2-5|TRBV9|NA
CASSSGAGGQETQYF
TGTGCCAGCAGCTCAGGCGCAGGGGGCCAAGAGACCCAGTACTTC
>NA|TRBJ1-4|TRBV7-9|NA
CASSLFQVNEKLFF
TGTGCCAGCAGCTTATTTCAGGTTAATGAAAAACTGTTTTTT
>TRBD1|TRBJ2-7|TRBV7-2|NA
CASSSKDRGGEQYF
TGTGCCAGCAGCTCCAAGGACAGGGGTGGCGAGCAGTACTTC
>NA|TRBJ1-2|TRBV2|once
CASKGDSLRSNYGYTF
TGTGCCAGCAAGGGGGACTCACTACGCTCCAACTATGGCTACACCTTC
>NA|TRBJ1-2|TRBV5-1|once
CASSLAPAAGSGYTF
TGCGCCAGCAGCTTGGCCCCAGCAGCAGGCAGTGGCTACACCTTC
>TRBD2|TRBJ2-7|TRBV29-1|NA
CSVERGLAGAYEQYF
TGCAGCGTTGAACGGGGACTAGCGGGTGCCTACGAGCAGTACTTC
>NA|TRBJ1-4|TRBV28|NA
CASKDAPVREKLFF
TGTGCCAGCAAGGACGCGCCAGTGCGGGAAAAACTGTTTTTT
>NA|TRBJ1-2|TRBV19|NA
CASGIPGEWISSSYTF
TGTGCCAGTGGTATCCCAGGGGAATGGATTTCAAGTAGCTACACCTTC
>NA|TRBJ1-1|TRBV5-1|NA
CASQGWSNTEAFF
TGCGCCAGCCAAGGTTGGTCGAACACTGAAGCTTTCTTT
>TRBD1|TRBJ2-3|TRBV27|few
CASSFQRTGGSRSTQYF
TGTGCCAGCAGTTTCCAAAGGACAGGGGGGTCCCGGTCGACGCAGTATTTT
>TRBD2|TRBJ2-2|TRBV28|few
CASSPAGGRSTGELFF
TGTGCCAGCAGCCCCGCGGGGGGTCGTTCAACCGGGGAGCTGTTTTTT
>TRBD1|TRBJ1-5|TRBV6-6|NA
CASSLTGGKGNQPQHF
TGTGCCAGCAGTTTGACAGGGGGCAAAGGCAATCAGCCCCAGCATTTT
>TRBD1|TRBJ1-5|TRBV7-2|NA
CASSTGQGSRQPQHF
TGTGCCAGCAGCACGGGACAGGGAAGTCGTCAGCCCCAGCATTTT
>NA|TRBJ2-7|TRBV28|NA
CASKPTGYRIYEQYF
TGTGCCAGCAAACCAACAGGGTACCGCATCTACGAGCAGTACTTC
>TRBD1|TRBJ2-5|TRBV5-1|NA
CASSLHGLGQGRETQYF
TGCGCCAGCAGCTTGCACGGACTGGGACAGGGTCGTGAGACCCAGTACTTC
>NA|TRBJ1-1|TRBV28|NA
CASRFQGQLPEAFF
TGTGCCAGCAGGTTCCAAGGGCAGCTCCCAGAAGCTTTCTTT
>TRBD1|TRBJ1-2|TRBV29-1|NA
CSVGPTGLGGYTF
TGCAGCGTTGGTCCGACAGGGTTGGGCGGCTACACCTTC
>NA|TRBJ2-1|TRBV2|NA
CASAGNEQFF
TGTGCCAGCGCCGGCAATGAGCAGTTCTTC
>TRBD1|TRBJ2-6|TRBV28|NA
CASSLYGTGGRSGANVLTF
TGTGCCAGCAGTTTATACGGGACAGGGGGCCGCTCTGGGGCCAACGTCCTGACTTTC
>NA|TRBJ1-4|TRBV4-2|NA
CASSRRGEVANEKLFF
TGTGCCAGCAGCCGGAGGGGGGAGGTTGCTAATGAAAAACTGTTTTTT
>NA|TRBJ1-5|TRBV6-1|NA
CASKYINNSNQPQHF
TGTGCCAGCAAATATATAAATAATAGCAATCAGCCCCAGCATTTT
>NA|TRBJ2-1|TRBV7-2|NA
CASSLDRSSYNEQFF
TGTGCCAGCAGCTTAGACAGGAGCTCCTACAATGAGCAGTTCTTC
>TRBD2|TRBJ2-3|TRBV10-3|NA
CAISVGLAGSTDTQYF
TGTGCCATCAGTGTGGGACTAGCGGGGAGCACAGATACGCAGTATTTT
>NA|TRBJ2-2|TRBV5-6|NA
CASSRGRTANTGELFF
TGTGCCAGCAGCCGAGGGCGGACCGCGAACACCGGGGAGCTGTTTTTT
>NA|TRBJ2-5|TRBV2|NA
CASITDSQETQYF
TGTGCCAGCATTACTGACAGCCAAGAGACCCAGTACTTC
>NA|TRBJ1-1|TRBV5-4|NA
CASGIVGGDTEAFF
TGTGCCAGCGGCATTGTTGGGGGGGACACTGAAGCTTTCTTT
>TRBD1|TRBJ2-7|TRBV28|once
CASSSSGQLSYEQYF
TGTGCCAGCAGTTCCTCGGGACAGCTCTCCTACGAGCAGTACTTC
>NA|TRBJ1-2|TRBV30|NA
CAWRSRGRYGYTF
TGTGCCTGGAGATCCAGGGGACGGTATGGCTACACCTTC
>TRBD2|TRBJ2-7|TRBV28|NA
CASSPPTSGRAYEQYF
TGTGCCAGCAGCCCTCCGACTAGCGGGAGGGCCTACGAGCAGTACTTC
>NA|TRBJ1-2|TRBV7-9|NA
CASSLAGTDYGYTF
TGTGCCAGCAGCTTAGCGGGAACGGACTATGGCTACACCTTC
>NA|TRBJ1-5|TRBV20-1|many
CSAFLPQPQHF
TGCAGTGCTTTCCTCCCCCAGCCCCAGCATTTT
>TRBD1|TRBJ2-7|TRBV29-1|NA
CSAKYGTGSSYEQYF
TGCAGCGCAAAGTACGGGACAGGAAGCTCCTACGAGCAGTACTTC
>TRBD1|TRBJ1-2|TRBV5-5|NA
CASSGGTGANYGYTF
TGTGCCAGCAGCGGAGGGACAGGGGCTAACTATGGCTACACCTTC
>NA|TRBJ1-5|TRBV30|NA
CAWSRAGNQPQHF
TGTGCCTGGAGCAGGGCGGGCAATCAGCCCCAGCATTTT
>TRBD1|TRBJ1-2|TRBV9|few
CASSVTGDPDYGYTF
TGTGCCAGCAGCGTCACAGGGGACCCAGACTATGGCTACACCTTC
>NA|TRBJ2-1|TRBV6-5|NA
CASSYTGAGEQFF
TGTGCCAGCAGTTACACCGGTGCAGGGGAGCAGTTCTTC
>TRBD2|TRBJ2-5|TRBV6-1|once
CASSEEYSGLAGAETQYF
TGTGCCAGCAGTGAAGAGTACTCGGGACTAGCGGGCGCAGAGACCCAGTACTTC
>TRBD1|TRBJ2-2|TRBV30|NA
CAWTQNRDRNTGELFF
TGTGCCTGGACGCAAAACCGGGACAGGAACACCGGGGAGCTGTTTTTT
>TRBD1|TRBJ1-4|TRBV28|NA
CASSSFRGRGNEKLFF
TGTGCCAGCAGTTCCTTCAGGGGGCGAGGGAATGAAAAACTGTTTTTT
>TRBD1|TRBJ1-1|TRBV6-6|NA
CASTDDRGGAEAFF
TGTGCCAGCACCGATGACAGGGGAGGAGCTGAAGCTTTCTTT
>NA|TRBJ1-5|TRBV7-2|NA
CASSLKSNQPQHF
TGTGCCAGCAGCCTAAAGAGTAATCAGCCCCAGCATTTT
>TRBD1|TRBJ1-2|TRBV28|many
CATYWTGFVYGYTF
TGTGCCACCTACTGGACAGGGTTTGTCTATGGCTACACCTTC
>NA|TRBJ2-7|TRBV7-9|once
CASSLSGGEAYEQYF
TGTGCCAGCAGCTTATCCGGGGGCGAAGCCTACGAGCAGTACTTC
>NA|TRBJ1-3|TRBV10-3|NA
CASSEVNRNKDTIYF
TGTGCCAGCAGTGAAGTTAACCGAAATAAGGACACCATATATTTT
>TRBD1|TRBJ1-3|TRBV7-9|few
CASSSRKAGGYSGNTIYF
TGTGCCAGCAGTTCCCGAAAGGCAGGGGGCTACTCTGGAAACACCATATATTTT
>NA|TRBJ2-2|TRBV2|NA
CASTRGSPNTGELFF
TGTGCCAGCACCAGGGGCTCCCCTAACACCGGGGAGCTGTTTTTT
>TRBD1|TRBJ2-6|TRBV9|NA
CASSVGQGAFSGANVLTF
TGTGCCAGCAGCGTAGGTCAGGGGGCCTTTTCTGGGGCCAACGTCCTGACTTTC